The rows below give T cell receptor beta chains drawn from one sample of a study of T-cell reconstitution after alpha-beta-depleted transplantation in children. TCRdb re-derived calls from the PCR reads in MiXCR, one entry per CDR3 protein. Among about 200,000 distinct CDR3 sequences listed, about 14% were seen once. Sequencing was performed on PBMCs from the stem cell graft donor, taken from the stem cell graft. All receptors come from a human donor who donated a stem cell graft to a child with acute lymphoblastic leukemia. The CDR3 runs from the conserved cysteine through the conserved F or W. D genes are given only for firm matches. Only some rows state a clone size, as once, few, many or a class for expanded clones.

V: TRBV5-1
size: -
J: TRBJ2-1
D: TRBD1
DNA: TGCGCCAGCAGCTTATACAGGGGAAGTCGGTTCTTC
CDR3: CASSLYRGSRFF

V: TRBV4-1
size: -
J: TRBJ2-1
D: TRBD2
DNA: TGCGCCAGCAGCCAACCGGGACTAGCGGGAGAAGATGAGCAGTTCTTC
CDR3: CASSQPGLAGEDEQFF

V: TRBV20-1
size: -
J: TRBJ1-1
D: -
DNA: TGCAGTGCTAGAGTCCCACCAGATAACACTGAAGCTTTCTTT
CDR3: CSARVPPDNTEAFF

V: TRBV5-1
size: many
J: TRBJ1-1
D: -
DNA: TGCGCCAGCAGCTTGGGGGTGGGGAGAGGGACTGAAGCTTTCTTT
CDR3: CASSLGVGRGTEAFF

V: TRBV20-1
size: -
J: TRBJ2-5
D: TRBD2
DNA: TGCAGTGCTTTTCAAAGCGGGAGCCTCCAAGAGACCCAGTACTTC
CDR3: CSAFQSGSLQETQYF

V: TRBV6-5
size: many
J: TRBJ2-5
D: TRBD1
DNA: TGTGCCAGCAGTTACTCGAAGAGCCAGGGGGTAGCAGAGACCCAGTACTTC
CDR3: CASSYSKSQGVAETQYF

V: TRBV10-2
size: many
J: TRBJ1-5
D: -
DNA: TGCGCCACCTCCTATCTTCAGGGTTACAATCAGCCCCAGCATTTT
CDR3: CATSYLQGYNQPQHF

V: TRBV10-3
size: -
J: TRBJ1-1
D: -
DNA: TGTGCCATCAGGGCCCGGGAGGTCGAAAGACGGTCGTCGGCCACTGAAGCTTTCTTT
CDR3: CAIRAREVERRSSATEAFF

V: TRBV7-9
size: few
J: TRBJ2-1
D: -
DNA: TGTGCCAGCACCGTGGGGCCCCATGAGCAGTTCTTC
CDR3: CASTVGPHEQFF

V: TRBV4-1
size: many
J: TRBJ2-5
D: -
DNA: TGCGCCAGCAGCCAAGCGGGCAGGGCGAATGGGACCCAGTACTTC
CDR3: CASSQAGRANGTQYF

V: TRBV12-3/TRBV12-4
size: many
J: TRBJ1-5
D: -
DNA: TGTGCCAGCAGTTTGAGGGAGGGGGGTCATCAGCCCCAGCATTTT
CDR3: CASSLREGGHQPQHF

V: TRBV5-1
size: few
J: TRBJ2-3
D: TRBD1
DNA: TGCGCCAGCAGCCCCCTACAGGGGAAACGAACAGATACGCAGTATTTT
CDR3: CASSPLQGKRTDTQYF

V: TRBV20-1
size: -
J: TRBJ1-2
D: TRBD1
DNA: TGCAGTGCGTGGACAGGGGTAGTAGATGGCTACACCTTC
CDR3: CSAWTGVVDGYTF

V: TRBV20-1
size: many
J: TRBJ1-5
D: TRBD1
DNA: TGCAGTGCCCAGGGGGACAGCAACAATCAGCCCCAGCATTTT
CDR3: CSAQGDSNNQPQHF

V: TRBV6-2/TRBV6-3
size: -
J: TRBJ2-7
D: TRBD2
DNA: TGTGCCAGCAATACGGGGGGGTCCTACGAGCAGTACTTC
CDR3: CASNTGGSYEQYF

V: TRBV29-1
size: many
J: TRBJ2-5
D: -
DNA: TGCAGCGTTGAAATGGAAGGGGGGGCCCAGTACTTC
CDR3: CSVEMEGGAQYF

V: TRBV5-4
size: many
J: TRBJ2-1
D: -
DNA: TGTGCCAGTTCCAGTACGGGACGGCGGAACAATGAGCAGTTCTTC
CDR3: CASSSTGRRNNEQFF

V: TRBV4-1
size: -
J: TRBJ2-7
D: -
DNA: TGCGCCAGCAGCCAAGAGGGGATCGACTACGAGCAGTACTTC
CDR3: CASSQEGIDYEQYF

V: TRBV5-6
size: many
J: TRBJ1-2
D: -
DNA: TGTGCCAGCAGCTTGGTAAGGGCTGGCTACACCTTC
CDR3: CASSLVRAGYTF

V: TRBV12-3/TRBV12-4
size: -
J: TRBJ2-2
D: -
DNA: TGTGCCAGCACCCCCGGTCGGTTTTCGAACACCGGGGAGCTGTTTTTT
CDR3: CASTPGRFSNTGELFF

V: TRBV10-2
size: many
J: TRBJ2-7
D: -
DNA: TGCGCCAGCTTCTTTGGGGGGAACTCCTACGAGCAGTACTTC
CDR3: CASFFGGNSYEQYF

V: TRBV3-1
size: many
J: TRBJ2-1
D: -
DNA: TGTGCCAGCAGCCACGACCTGGGGGCAGACTCCTACAATGAGCAGTTCTTC
CDR3: CASSHDLGADSYNEQFF

V: TRBV5-1
size: many
J: TRBJ2-3
D: TRBD2
DNA: TGCGCCAGCAGCCTACCGAAGACTAGCGGGAGGGCTACAGATACGCAGTATTTT
CDR3: CASSLPKTSGRATDTQYF

V: TRBV11-2
size: -
J: TRBJ1-4
D: TRBD1
DNA: TGTGCCAGCAGGCTCCGGGACAGGGAGGATGAAAAACTGTTTTTT
CDR3: CASRLRDREDEKLFF

V: TRBV7-8
size: many
J: TRBJ2-4
D: TRBD1
DNA: TGTGCCAGCAGCACAACAGGGGTGGCCAAAAACATTCAGTACTTC
CDR3: CASSTTGVAKNIQYF

V: TRBV3-1
size: many
J: TRBJ2-1
D: -
DNA: TGTGCCAGCAGCCAAGACAGGGGCTCCTACAATGAGCAGTTCTTC
CDR3: CASSQDRGSYNEQFF

V: TRBV5-6
size: many
J: TRBJ2-7
D: TRBD1
DNA: TGTGCCAGCAGCTGGAGAGGACAGGGGCACAACGAGCAGTACTTC
CDR3: CASSWRGQGHNEQYF

V: TRBV20-1
size: few
J: TRBJ2-3
D: -
DNA: TGCAGTGCAACCGGAGGGTGGAGCACAGATACGCAGTATTTT
CDR3: CSATGGWSTDTQYF

V: TRBV24-1
size: many
J: TRBJ2-6
D: -
DNA: TGTGCCACCAGTGATTTGCTGGGGTCGGCAGGCTCTGGGGCCAACGTCCTGACTTTC
CDR3: CATSDLLGSAGSGANVLTF

V: TRBV7-9
size: many
J: TRBJ2-1
D: TRBD2
DNA: TGTGCCAGCAGCTCTGGGACTAGCGGGAGATCCTACAATGAGCAGTTCTTC
CDR3: CASSSGTSGRSYNEQFF

V: TRBV27
size: many
J: TRBJ2-7
D: TRBD2
DNA: TGTGCCAGCAGGGGACTAGCGGAGTCCTACGAGCAGTACTTC
CDR3: CASRGLAESYEQYF

V: TRBV27
size: many
J: TRBJ2-2
D: TRBD2
DNA: TGTGCCAGCAGTTTAATCGGGGAGGGGAGCCCCGGGGAGCTGTTTTTT
CDR3: CASSLIGEGSPGELFF

V: TRBV15
size: many
J: TRBJ1-1
D: -
DNA: TGTGCCACCAGCAGAGATTGGGGGGGCGAAGCTTTCTTT
CDR3: CATSRDWGGEAFF

V: TRBV5-6
size: many
J: TRBJ1-2
D: -
DNA: TGTGCCAGCAGCTTGGCCCAGGGAAGGCTGTCAGGAGGCTACACCTTC
CDR3: CASSLAQGRLSGGYTF

V: TRBV11-3
size: many
J: TRBJ2-5
D: -
DNA: TGTGCCAGCAGCTACGGACAGCAAGAGACCCAGTACTTC
CDR3: CASSYGQQETQYF

V: TRBV20-1
size: many
J: TRBJ2-5
D: TRBD1
DNA: TGCAGTGCTAGTTCAGGGGGCGACGAGACCCAGTACTTC
CDR3: CSASSGGDETQYF

V: TRBV20-1
size: many
J: TRBJ1-3
D: -
DNA: TGCAGTGCCGGCGCCGTTTCTGGAAACACCATATATTTT
CDR3: CSAGAVSGNTIYF

V: TRBV7-8
size: -
J: TRBJ2-3
D: TRBD2
DNA: TGTGCCAGCAGGTTGGGGTATCTAGCGGGAGGGCCGTCCGATACGCAGTATTTT
CDR3: CASRLGYLAGGPSDTQYF

V: TRBV10-3
size: many
J: TRBJ2-1
D: -
DNA: TGTGCCATCAGTGAGTCATATCACTACAATGAGCAGTTCTTC
CDR3: CAISESYHYNEQFF

V: TRBV29-1
size: few
J: TRBJ1-4
D: -
DNA: TGCAGCGTTGACGACCGATCGAGGGGTAATGAAAAACTGTTTTTT
CDR3: CSVDDRSRGNEKLFF

V: TRBV7-9
size: many
J: TRBJ1-1
D: -
DNA: TGTGCCAGCAGCTTAGAACAGGGTAAAAACACTGAAGCTTTCTTT
CDR3: CASSLEQGKNTEAFF

V: TRBV30
size: few
J: TRBJ2-2
D: TRBD1
DNA: TGTGCCTGGATCCCGGGACAGGGGGCCGCCGGGGAGCTGTTTTTT
CDR3: CAWIPGQGAAGELFF

V: TRBV12-3/TRBV12-4
size: few
J: TRBJ2-1
D: TRBD2
DNA: TGTGCCAGCAGTTTATCTAGCGGGATTTATGAGCAGTTCTTC
CDR3: CASSLSSGIYEQFF

V: TRBV28
size: many
J: TRBJ2-1
D: -
DNA: TGTGCCAGCATAAGACCCGGCGGTCGGCTCCATGAGCAGTTCTTC
CDR3: CASIRPGGRLHEQFF

V: TRBV18
size: many
J: TRBJ1-1
D: TRBD1
DNA: TGTGCCAGCTCACCTAGGACAGGGGCGTTCACTGAAGCTTTCTTT
CDR3: CASSPRTGAFTEAFF

V: TRBV24-1
size: many
J: TRBJ2-7
D: -
DNA: TGTGCCACCAGTGGGGCGGGTACAACCTACGAGCAGTACTTC
CDR3: CATSGAGTTYEQYF

V: TRBV27
size: many
J: TRBJ2-2
D: TRBD2
DNA: TGTGCCACCGGGACTAGCTCGAACACCGGGGAGCTGTTTTTT
CDR3: CATGTSSNTGELFF

V: TRBV12-3/TRBV12-4
size: many
J: TRBJ1-1
D: -
DNA: TGTGCCAGCAGTTTAGTGTCGGGGGCGCATGGCTCTGAAGCTTTCTTT
CDR3: CASSLVSGAHGSEAFF

V: TRBV7-9
size: -
J: TRBJ2-1
D: TRBD2
DNA: TGTGCCAGCAGCTCAAGAGCGGGAGGCATTAATGAGCAGTTCTTC
CDR3: CASSSRAGGINEQFF

V: TRBV7-9
size: many
J: TRBJ1-2
D: -
DNA: TGTGCCAGCAGCGAAATTGAGGATGAGGGTGGCTACACCTTC
CDR3: CASSEIEDEGGYTF

V: TRBV20-1
size: many
J: TRBJ2-5
D: -
DNA: TGCAGTGCCCCGACCGGGACGGAGCAAGAGACCCAGTACTTC
CDR3: CSAPTGTEQETQYF

V: TRBV29-1
size: many
J: TRBJ1-1
D: -
DNA: TGCAGCGTTGGACATCTGAACACTGAAGCTTTCTTT
CDR3: CSVGHLNTEAFF

V: TRBV27
size: many
J: TRBJ1-4
D: -
DNA: TGTGCCAGCAGCTCCTTCAAGCCGTTGCAACTGTTTTTT
CDR3: CASSSFKPLQLFF

V: TRBV20-1
size: many
J: TRBJ2-5
D: -
DNA: TGCAGTGCTAGAGAAGTGGGTCTCGGGGAGACCCAGTACTTC
CDR3: CSAREVGLGETQYF

V: TRBV29-1
size: -
J: TRBJ1-2
D: TRBD1
DNA: TGCAGCGTCAATGACAGGGAAAAGGACTATGGCTACACCTTC
CDR3: CSVNDREKDYGYTF